The 27 T cell receptor beta chains given below trace back to one sample, sequenced in a study of blood T cell repertoires in COVID-19. TCRdb keeps only in-frame clones here, not all; method: immunoSEQ multiplex PCR. The table has some 190,000 clones, roughly 85% seen once. What was sequenced was peripheral blood. Receptors originate from a man aged 60 to 69 with acute or convalescent COVID-19.

This clone was found once. The chain employs TRBV14 and TRBJ2-7; 7 bases match TRBD1. Germline lookup yields CDR1 SGHDN and CDR2 FVKESK. Unmatched junction bases numbered 8, after V lost 5 bases and J lost 13 bases. The CDR3 runs 11 residues. The CDR3 loop reads CASSDDRVQYF. CDR3 DNA sequence: TGTGCCAGCAGCGATGACAGGGTCCAATACTTC.

This clone was seen a single time. This rearrangement joins TRBV2 to TRBJ2-1, with D possibly being TRBD2 (6 bases). This CDR3 has 12 residues. Trimming left V 4 bases short and J 7 bases short, with 8 bases between. Germline V gene data show CDR1 as SNHLY and CDR2 as FYNNEI. CDR3: CASSGAGNEQFF. The CDR3 DNA reads as TGTGCCAGCAGTGGTGCGGGAAATGAGCAGTTCTTC.

This clone was detected once. The chain uses TRBV7-8 and TRBJ1-4; the D gene is possibly TRBD1 (5 bases). This CDR3 has 12 amino acids. V lost 4 bases and J lost 7, with 7 bases in between. Germline loops: CDR1 SGHVS, CDR2 FQNEAQ. CDR3 DNA sequence: TGTGCCAGCAGCTCCCAGGGTGAAAAACTGTTTTTT. As protein: CASSSQGEKLFF.

This rearrangement joins TRBV19 to TRBJ1-1; maybe TRBD1 (5 bases). This CDR3 contains 15 residues. Germline CDR1 and CDR2: LNHDA and SQIVND (reference sequence). Deletions cut 6 bases from V and 0 bases from J, with 14 bases between. In DNA form, the CDR3 reads TGTGCCAGTAGCAGGGCAGGGACTATGAACACTGAAGCTTTCTTT. It encodes CASSRAGTMNTEAFF. The whole variable domain, filled in from reference TRBV19 and TRBJ1-1, reads DGGITQSPKYLFRKEGQNVTLSCEQNLNHDAMYWYRQDPGQGLRLIYYSQIVNDFQKGDIAEGYSVSREKKESFPLTVTSAQKNPTAFYLCASSRAGTMNTEAFFGQGTRLTVV.

The CDR3 sequence: CASSYLAGTNYGYTF. DNA of the CDR3: TGTGCCAGCAGTTACCTTGCAGGCACTAACTATGGCTACACCTTC. The gene calls are TRBV6-6 and TRBJ1-2; D uncertain. CDR1 is MNHNY, CDR2 SVGAGI, per germline (reference sequence). The CDR3 consists of 15 residues. V was trimmed by 2 bases and J by 0 bases, leaving 10 bases between them.

V gene TRBV7-9 combines with J gene TRBJ1-1, with D possibly TRBD1 on 5 matching bases. Germline loops: CDR1 SEHNR, CDR2 FQNEAQ (reference sequence). The V end was cut by 0 bases, the J end by 6 bases, with 14 bases between. CDR3 length: 15 residues. In nucleotides, the CDR3 is TGTGCCAGCAGCTTAGCTTCAGGGATAGGCGCTGAAGCTTTCTTT. This encodes CASSLASGIGAEAFF. Full variable domain (missing parts from reference TRBV7-9 and TRBJ1-1): DTGVSQNPRHKITKRGQNVTFRCDPISEHNRLYWYRQTLGQGPEFLTYFQNEAQLEKSRLLSDRFSAERPKGSFSTLEIQRTEQGDSAMYLCASSLASGIGAEAFFGQGTRLTVV.

The V gene is TRBV12-3 or TRBV12-4, the J gene TRBJ1-2; D is possibly TRBD1 (6 bases). CDR3 size: 11 residues. Trimming left V 10 bases short and J 6 bases short, with 12 bases between. CDR3 nucleotide sequence: TGTGCCATTCAGGGGAGAGATGGCTACACCTTC. Translation: CAIQGRDGYTF.

The V gene is TRBV28, the J gene TRBJ2-6, with 7 positions matching TRBD2. CDR1 is MDHEN, CDR2 SYDVKM, per germline. V gave up 3 bases and J gave up 0 bases; unmatched junction bases: 8. The CDR3 covers 18 residues. The CDR3 spells CASSFGRVSRSGANVLTF. The CDR3 region has the DNA TGTGCCAGCAGTTTTGGGAGGGTCTCCCGCTCTGGGGCCAACGTCCTGACTTTC.

A few counts support this clone. V and J are TRBV5-1 and TRBJ2-7, with 8 nucleotides matching TRBD1. Germline loops: CDR1 SGHRS, CDR2 YFSETQ. The ends lost 4 bases at V and 0 bases at J; junction bases unmatched: 6. CDR3 length: 15 residues. The CDR3 DNA reads TGCGCCAGCAGCCCGACAGGGGTCAGCTCCTACGAGCAGTACTTC. It encodes CASSPTGVSSYEQYF.

About this clone itself: The sample has other DNA sequences that encode this CDR3 too. This chain uses TRBV7-2 with TRBJ2-7; TRBD1 is a possible D gene (6 bases). CDR3 length equals 13 residues. Trimming removed 1 base from V and 4 bases from J, with 8 bases in between. From germline, CDR1 is SGHTA and CDR2 FQGNSA. CDR3 in amino acids: CASSLEQGYEQYF. CDR3 sequence (DNA): TGTGCCAGCAGCTTAGAACAGGGATACGAGCAGTACTTC.

This chain uses TRBV19 with TRBJ2-1; 8 bases are a match to TRBD2. There are 16 residues in the CDR3. Germline V gene lookup returns CDR1 LNHDA and CDR2 SQIVND (reference sequence). V was pared by 3 bases and J by 0 bases, with 4 bases of the junction left unmatched. In DNA form, the CDR3 reads TGTGCCAGTAGTATCCAGACTAGCGTCTCCTACAATGAGCAGTTCTTC. It is translated as CASSIQTSVSYNEQFF.

Comment on this clone: The same CDR3 can be traced to other DNA sequences in this sample. The V gene is TRBV10-3, the J gene TRBJ2-1; 7 bases fit TRBD2. Germline CDR1 reads ENHRY; CDR2 reads SYGVKD. Unmatched junction bases numbered 0, after V lost 6 bases and J lost 1 base. The CDR3 contains 13 residues. The CDR3 bases are TGTGCCATCAGGGGAGGGTCCTACAATGAGCAGTTCTTC. It encodes CAIRGGSYNEQFF.

This chain connects TRBV5-5 to TRBJ1-5; 9 positions match TRBD1. This CDR3 contains 15 residues. The V gene end was trimmed by 4 bases and the J gene end by 7 bases; junction bases not matched to a gene: 9. Per germline, CDR1 SGHKS and CDR2 YYEKEE (reference sequence). CDR3 DNA: TGTGCCAGCAGCGAAGGGACAGGGACGGGCCAGCCCCAGCATTTT. It codes for CASSEGTGTGQPQHF.

V gene TRBV11-2 combines with J gene TRBJ2-1; 8 bases map to TRBD1. The V gene end was trimmed by 7 bases and the J gene end by 4 bases; junction bases not matched to a gene: 3. The CDR3 contains 13 residues. CDR1 and CDR2 (germline): SGHAT, FQNNGV. The CDR3 DNA is TGTGCCAGCACATACAGGGGGTACAATGAGCAGTTCTTC. This codes for CASTYRGYNEQFF.

The V call is TRBV6-4, the J call TRBJ2-5; 8 bases are shared with TRBD1. CDR1 and CDR2 from the germline V gene are MRHNA and SNTAGT. V was clipped by 0 bases and J by 4 bases; unmatched bases: 4. The CDR3 extends over 15 amino acids. The CDR3, as DNA: TGTGCCAGCAGTGACTCCAGGGGGCGGACAGAGACCCAGTACTTC. It encodes CASSDSRGRTETQYF.

This clone appeared a single time. This rearrangement joins TRBV19 to TRBJ2-7; D may be TRBD2 (6 bases). The germline V gene has CDR1 LNHDA and CDR2 SQIVND (reference sequence). This CDR3 is built from 15 residues. The V end was cut by 3 bases, the J end by 3 bases, with 15 bases between. Here the CDR3 DNA reads TGTGCCAGTAGTATCCTCCATGGGACTTTCTACGAGCAGTACTTC. It codes for CASSILHGTFYEQYF.

The V gene is TRBV2, the J gene TRBJ2-7; the match to TRBD2 covers 9 bases. The CDR3 spans 14 residues. Germline values: CDR1 SNHLY, CDR2 FYNNEI. V trimming: 6 bases; J trimming: 2 bases; junction bases outside the gene matches: 5. The CDR3 loop reads CASRLAGLTYEQYF. The CDR3 DNA follows: TGTGCCAGCAGACTAGCGGGCCTCACCTACGAGCAGTACTTC.

The chain uses TRBV28 and TRBJ1-2; 7 positions agree with TRBD1. The CDR3 extends over 15 amino acids. The germline V gene encodes CDR1 MDHEN and CDR2 SYDVKM. Losses at the gene ends were 4 bases for V and 1 base for J; bases not matched to a gene: 6. The CDR3, as DNA: TGTGCCAGCAGTTCCGCGGACAGGATTAACTATGGCTACACCTTC. Amino acid sequence: CASSSADRINYGYTF.

DNA for the CDR3: TGTGCCAGCAGCCAAGGGCGCCGGGGACGGAGGGATGTCCCCCTCCACTTT. Amino acids: CASSQGRRGRRDVPLHF. The chain couples TRBV3-1 (or the pseudogene TRBV3-2) to TRBJ1-6, with D perhaps TRBD1 (5 bases). Germline V gene lookup returns CDR1 LGHDT and CDR2 YNNKEL (reference sequence). The CDR3 covers 17 residues. The V and J ends lost 1 base and 13 bases respectively, with 23 bases between them.

V is TRBV27 and J is TRBJ1-5; D not certain. The CDR3 runs 13 residues. V lost 6 bases to trimming and J lost 3 bases, with 9 bases between them. The germline CDR1 and CDR2 sequences are MNHEY and SMNVEV (reference sequence). CDR3 amino acids: CASSGILNQPQHF. In nucleotides, the CDR3 is TGTGCCAGCAGCGGGATCCTCAATCAGCCCCAGCATTTT.

This clone appeared once. The J gene is TRBJ1-2, the V gene TRBV7-3, with 7 bases matching TRBD1. This CDR3 is built from 14 residues. Germline V gene lookup returns CDR1 SGHTA and CDR2 FQGTGA. J was trimmed by 5 bases and V by 5 bases; bases with no gene match: 8. The CDR3 here is CASSPKTGLYGYTF. CDR3 bases: TGTGCCAGCAGCCCGAAGACAGGGTTGTATGGCTACACCTTC.

The CDR3 protein is CASSSGGSGVNEQFF. DNA for the CDR3: TGTGCCAGCAGCTCCGGGGGAAGCGGGGTCAATGAGCAGTTCTTC. The chain uses TRBV7-3 and TRBJ2-1; 7 bases agree with TRBD2. V shed 4 bases and J 6 bases; nucleotides not matched to a gene: 9. Germline loops: CDR1 SGHTA, CDR2 FQGTGA. The CDR3 runs to 15 residues.

V is TRBV27 and J is TRBJ2-1; D perhaps matches TRBD2 (5 bases). The CDR3 is made up of 14 amino acids. Germline V gene data show CDR1 as MNHEY and CDR2 as SMNVEV (reference sequence). V was shortened by 8 bases and J by 0 bases, with 11 bases between the two germline ends. The CDR3 loop reads CASSTDYSYNEQFF. For the CDR3, the DNA is TGTGCCAGCTCTACCGACTACTCCTACAATGAGCAGTTCTTC.

This chain links TRBV7-3 with TRBJ1-1; no clear D. CDR1 is SGHTA, CDR2 FQGTGA, per germline. This CDR3 has 13 residues. Trimming cost V 3 bases and J 4 bases, with 9 bases left between them. CDR3 protein: CASSFGRGTEAFF. The DNA of the CDR3 is TGTGCCAGCAGCTTCGGACGGGGCACTGAAGCTTTCTTT.

This chain uses TRBV6-1 with TRBJ2-4; the D is unclear. Trimming removed 2 bases at V and 3 bases at J, with 11 bases between. From germline, CDR1 is MNHNS and CDR2 SASEGT. The CDR3 has 15 amino acids. The CDR3 loop is CASSELEGVKNIQYF. As DNA, the CDR3 is TGTGCCAGCAGTGAATTAGAAGGAGTCAAAAACATTCAGTACTTC.

The rearrangement uses TRBV28 and TRBJ1-3; no firm D call. The CDR3 is 13 amino acids. Germline V gene lookup returns CDR1 MDHEN and CDR2 SYDVKM. The V end lost 3 bases, the J end lost 3 bases, and 6 bases lay between the germline ends. CDR3 sequence: CASSFGGGNTIYF. CDR3 nucleotide sequence: TGTGCCAGCAGTTTCGGAGGTGGAAACACCATATATTTT. The whole variable domain, filled in from reference TRBV28 and TRBJ1-3, reads DVKVTQSSRYLVKRTGEKVFLECVQDMDHENMFWYRQDPGLGLRLIYFSYDVKMKEKGDIPEGYSVSREKKERFSLILESASTNQTSMYLCASSFGGGNTIYFGEGSWLTVV.

The chain joins TRBV9 to TRBJ1-2; 8 bases are a match to TRBD1. CDR1 and CDR2 from the germline V gene are SGDLS and YYNGEE. Trimming took 4 bases from V and 2 from J; bases not matched to a gene: 7. This CDR3 spans 15 amino acids. This chain's CDR3 is CASSSRTGPNYGYTF. Written as DNA, the CDR3 is TGTGCCAGCAGCTCACGGACAGGGCCAAACTATGGCTACACCTTC.